This TCR beta chain came from a study of blood T cell repertoires in COVID-19. This clone was observed a handful of times. Seattle's cohort entered during active infection and was followed longitudinally. Germline trimming cut 4 bases from V and 5 bases from J; bases unmatched to any gene: 4. The length of the CDR3 is 14 residues. The germline V gene has CDR1 SGHRS and CDR2 YFSETQ. TCRdb's table, derived via immunoSEQ multiplex PCR, lists solely in-frame clones and lacks some. This sample has about 230,000 clones, with under 90% found just once. Sequenced material: peripheral blood. The chain recombines TRBV5-1 with TRBJ1-1; 11 positions agree with TRBD1. The receptor's source is a man between 50 and 59 years old with COVID-19, enrolled during active disease. The CDR3 region has the DNA TGCGCCAGCAGCGGACAGGGGGCTGGGACTGAAGCTTTCTTT. It encodes CASSGQGAGTEAFF.